This T cell receptor (beta chain) was retrieved from a study of blood T cell repertoires in COVID-19. For the study at large: T cells, B-cell-depleted T cells, or PBMCs supplied cDNA or gDNA.

Germline CDR1 SGHTA, CDR2 FQGTGA. The V and J ends lost 1 base and 0 bases respectively, with 7 bases between them. This CDR3 spans 15 amino acids. Per the study methods: It was from reference gene primer amplification that nucleated cell counts were estimated. Clones were sequenced by immunoSEQ multiplex PCR, and TCRdb holds only the in-frame ones, with some missing. V, J and clone size were drawn from that table, and D and trimming were deduced from the DNA. Found here are 200,000 to 300,000 clones, about 85% of them singletons; the top ten hold about 6.3%. The chain has TRBV7-3 and TRBJ2-1; D is ambiguous. The sequenced material came from peripheral blood. The TCR comes from a woman aged 55-70 years with active or convalescent COVID-19. The CDR3 loop is CASSLKGDSYNEQFF. CDR3 nucleotide sequence: TGTGCCAGCAGCTTAAAAGGAGACTCCTACAATGAGCAGTTCTTC.